This TCR beta chain was captured by sequencing in a study of blood T cell repertoires in COVID-19. Some clones are missing from TCRdb's copy, which holds only in-frame ones; the method was immunoSEQ multiplex PCR. The sample has nearly 95,000 clones, roughly 87% seen once; the top ten hold around 5.3%. Germline V gives CDR1 SGHDT, CDR2 YYEEEE. V shed 0 bases, J shed 2 bases, and the junction held 2 bases outside the gene matches. This CDR3 spans 15 amino acids. Sequencing was performed on peripheral blood. The chain uses TRBV5-6 and TRBJ1-3; 7 bases line up with TRBD1. The source of this sequence is an elderly woman with acute or convalescent COVID-19. CDR3 region: CASSLETGTGNTIYF. The CDR3 DNA is TGTGCCAGCAGCTTGGAGACAGGGACTGGAAACACCATATATTTT.